This entry lists 29 T cell receptor beta chains sequenced from one sample in a study of CD8+ T cells in alopecia areata. cDNA prepared by RNA extraction and subsequent reverse transcription served as the template for sequencing. Only in-frame clones appear in the TCRdb table, and some are missing; sequencing was by immunoSEQ multiplex PCR. The sample carries under 300,000 clones, roughly 69% recorded once. The specimen comprised CD4+ T cells sorted from blood, sampled at week 0. These receptors originate from a human donor with alopecia areata.

This chain joins TRBV29-1 and TRBJ2-3; 8 bases line up with TRBD2. The germline gives CDR1 SQVTM, CDR2 ANQGSEA. The CDR3 runs 13 residues. The V and J ends lost 7 bases and 2 bases, in that order; junction bases with no gene match: 5. CDR3 DNA sequence: TGCAGCGGAACTAGCGGAGTCACAGATACGCAGTATTTT. It specifies CSGTSGVTDTQYF.

CDR3 in DNA: TGTGCCAGCAGCGTAGCGGGGTCTGCCTACGAGCAGTACTTC. Translated, it gives CASSVAGSAYEQYF. The chain carries TRBV9 and TRBJ2-7; TRBD2 is a possible D gene (5 bases). The V end was cut by 0 bases, the J end by 2 bases, with 9 bases between. CDR1 is SGDLS and CDR2 is YYNGEE in the germline V gene. The CDR3 covers 14 residues.

This chain uses TRBV7-3 with TRBJ1-2; D not certain. The V end lost 2 bases, the J end lost 4 bases, and 5 bases lay between the germline ends. Per germline, CDR1 SGHTA and CDR2 FQGTGA. There are 12 residues in the CDR3. The CDR3 DNA is TGTGCCAGCAGCTTACTATGCTATGGCTACACCTTC. Translating it yields CASSLLCYGYTF. Complete variable domain (other parts from reference TRBV7-3 and TRBJ1-2): GAGVSQTPSNKVTEKGKYVELRCDPISGHTALYWYRQSLGQGPEFLIYFQGTGAADDSGLPNDRFFAVRPEGSVSTLKIQRTERGDSAVYLCASSLLCYGYTFGSGTRLTVV.

The rearrangement uses TRBV11-2 and TRBJ1-2, with 8 nucleotides matching TRBD1. With V trimmed by 4 bases and J by 2 bases, 9 bases remained unmatched. This CDR3 comprises 16 residues. CDR1 SGHAT and CDR2 FQNNGV come from the germline V gene. The CDR3 bases are TGTGCCAGCAGCTCACCTAGGGACAGGCCAAACTATGGCTACACCTTC. Protein sequence: CASSSPRDRPNYGYTF.

Only a few counts were recorded for this clone. This chain uses TRBV15 with TRBJ2-2; D call uncertain. Trimming cost V 3 bases and J 6 bases, with 5 bases left between them. The CDR3 is made up of 12 amino acids. CDR1 is LNHNV, CDR2 YYDKDF, per germline (reference sequence). The CDR3 bases are TGTGCCACCAGCAGGGGGTCCGGGGAGCTGTTTTTT. Protein sequence: CATSRGSGELFF.

This sequence joins TRBV15 and TRBJ2-1, with D uncertain. The CDR3 has 15 residues. CDR1 and CDR2 from the germline V gene are LNHNV and YYDKDF (reference sequence). The V and J ends lost 5 bases and 3 bases respectively, with 14 bases between them. CDR3 region: CATSERRMGYNEQFF. The CDR3 nucleotides are TGTGCCACCAGCGAAAGACGGATGGGCTACAATGAGCAGTTCTTC.

This chain uses TRBV5-1 with TRBJ2-7; no reliable D call. The CDR3 is made up of 13 amino acids. The germline CDR1 and CDR2 sequences are SGHRS and YFSETQ. V was pared by 3 bases and J by 3 bases, with 10 bases between. The CDR3 is CASSYLHDYEQYF. As DNA, the CDR3 is TGCGCCAGCAGCTACCTACACGACTACGAGCAGTACTTC.

This chain connects TRBV5-1 to TRBJ1-6; 7 bases fit TRBD1. Per the germline V gene, CDR1 is SGHRS and CDR2 is YFSETQ. Trimming removed 4 bases from V and 6 bases from J; junction bases left unmatched: 4. The CDR3 spans 14 residues. The CDR3 region is CASSPGQPNSPLHF. The CDR3 nucleotides read TGCGCCAGCAGCCCGGGACAGCCTAATTCACCCCTCCACTTT. Full variable domain (missing parts from reference TRBV5-1 and TRBJ1-6): KAGVTQTPRYLIKTRGQQVTLSCSPISGHRSVSWYQQTPGQGLQFLFEYFSETQRNKGNFPGRFSGRQFSNSRSEMNVSTLELGDSALYLCASSPGQPNSPLHFGNGTRLTVT.

This sequence joins TRBV29-1 and TRBJ2-5; TRBD2 aligns across 13 bases. CDR3 length: 16 amino acids. Germline V gene data show CDR1 as SQVTM and CDR2 as ANQGSEA. The J segment lost 4 bases and the V segment lost 5 bases, leaving 10 bases of the junction unmatched. CDR3 region: CSVPPRTSGGGETQYF. The CDR3 nucleotides are TGCAGCGTTCCCCCCCGGACTAGCGGGGGTGGAGAGACCCAGTACTTC.

The CDR3 protein is CASGNSGANVLTF. The CDR3 DNA is TGTGCCAGCGGAAACTCTGGGGCCAACGTCCTGACTTTC. The chain recombines TRBV25-1 with TRBJ2-6; D is ambiguous. Trimming stripped 8 bases from V and 0 bases from J, with 5 bases between. CDR3 length: 13 amino acids. CDR1 and CDR2 (germline): MGHDK, SYGVNS.

The gene calls are TRBV5-1 and TRBJ1-6; possibly TRBD1 for D (6 bases). This CDR3 comprises 15 residues. The V end was cut by 0 bases, the J end by 6 bases, with 10 bases between. Germline CDR1 is SGHRS and CDR2 is YFSETQ. The CDR3 nucleotides read TGCGCCAGCAGCTTGGTGGCAGGGGCTAATTCACCCCTCCACTTT. Amino acids: CASSLVAGANSPLHF.

V usage is TRBV7-9 and J usage is TRBJ2-1; no clear D gene. The germline V and J ends were trimmed by 2 bases and 3 bases, with 8 bases remaining between them. CDR3 size: 14 residues. The germline CDR1 and CDR2 sequences are SEHNR and FQNEAQ (reference sequence). CDR3 amino acids: CASSLIQIYNEQFF. The CDR3 nucleotides are TGTGCCAGCAGCTTAATACAGATCTACAATGAGCAGTTCTTC.

The rearrangement uses TRBV7-9 and TRBJ2-3, with a tentative D call TRBD1 (6 bases). Trimming cost V 5 bases and J 4 bases, with 16 bases left between them. Germline V gene lookup returns CDR1 SEHNR and CDR2 FQNEAQ (reference sequence). The CDR3 runs to 15 residues. The CDR3 loop reads CASSPPAGAADTQYF. The CDR3, as DNA: TGTGCCAGCAGCCCACCCGCAGGGGCGGCAGATACGCAGTATTTT.

J is TRBJ1-1 and V is TRBV30; D uncertain. This CDR3 is 12 amino acids long. Between the trimmed V and J ends, which lost 2 bases and 7 bases, there was a span of 11 bases. CDR1 and CDR2 (germline): GTSNPN, SVGIG (reference sequence). The CDR3 DNA reads TGTGCCTGGAGTCGCCATGGGAGTGAAGCTTTCTTT. Its translation: CAWSRHGSEAFF.

A word on this clone: The same CDR3 is also encoded by other DNA sequences in this sample. The V gene is TRBV5-4, the J gene TRBJ1-1, with 12 nucleotides matching TRBD1. The V gene's germline CDR1 is SGHNT and CDR2 YYREEE (reference sequence). The CDR3 is 14 amino acids. Trimming removed 4 bases from V and 5 bases from J; junction bases left unmatched: 3. The CDR3 nucleotides read TGTGCCAGCAGCCGGGACAGGGGGCGGACTGAAGCTTTCTTT. Protein product: CASSRDRGRTEAFF.

The chain recombines TRBV30 with TRBJ1-1, with 11 bases that match TRBD1. The germline CDR1 and CDR2 sequences are GTSNPN and SVGIG (reference sequence). The length of the CDR3 is 14 residues. Germline trimming cut 4 bases from V and 4 bases from J; bases unmatched to any gene: 5. The CDR3 region is CAWTFGTGGTEAFF. CDR3 coding DNA: TGTGCCTGGACCTTCGGGACAGGGGGCACTGAAGCTTTCTTT.

This chain joins TRBV6-1 and TRBJ2-7; D is unclear. Trimming left V 6 bases short and J 0 bases short, with 15 bases between. The CDR3 loop spans 15 amino acids. The germline V gene has CDR1 MNHNS and CDR2 SASEGT. The CDR3 sequence: CASRTTWQVSYEQYF. The DNA of the CDR3 is TGTGCCAGCAGAACGACGTGGCAGGTCTCCTACGAGCAGTACTTC.

This clone was detected only a few times. This chain connects TRBV25-1 to TRBJ1-6; tentative D call: TRBD1 (5 bases). The V gene lost 3 bases and the J gene lost 5 bases, with 8 bases spanning the gap. Looked up from germline, CDR1 is MGHDK and CDR2 is SYGVNS. There are 14 residues in the CDR3. The DNA of the CDR3 is TGTGCCAGCAGTGACCAGGGCGATAATTCACCCCTCCACTTT. It specifies CASSDQGDNSPLHF.

This chain links TRBV13 with TRBJ1-6, with D unclear. The ends were cut back, 6 bases at V and 7 bases at J, with 7 bases in the middle. The CDR3 has 12 amino acids. Germline V gene lookup returns CDR1 PRHDT and CDR2 FYEKMQ (reference sequence). The CDR3 loop reads CASSYPNSPLHF. In DNA form, the CDR3 reads TGTGCCAGCAGTTATCCGAATTCACCCCTCCACTTT.

The gene calls are TRBV9 and TRBJ2-7, with 11 bases matching TRBD2. The V gene end was trimmed by 0 bases and the J gene end by 5 bases; junction bases not matched to a gene: 4. The CDR3 length is 15 residues. CDR1 is SGDLS and CDR2 is YYNGEE in the germline V gene. The DNA for the CDR3 is TGTGCCAGCAGCGTAGATCTAGCGGGGGGAAACGAGCAGTACTTC. Translation: CASSVDLAGGNEQYF.

The rearrangement uses TRBV7-9 and TRBJ2-3, with D uncertain. This CDR3 region has 14 residues. Per the germline V gene, CDR1 is SEHNR and CDR2 is FQNEAQ (reference sequence). Trimming took 1 base from V and 0 from J, leaving 5 bases between them. The CDR3 is CASSLDWSTDTQYF. The DNA for the CDR3 is TGTGCCAGCAGCTTAGACTGGAGCACAGATACGCAGTATTTT.

This clone has just a few counts. This rearrangement joins TRBV18 to TRBJ1-5; D perhaps matches TRBD1 (5 bases). The germline V gene encodes CDR1 KGHSH and CDR2 LQKENI. Trimming cost V 10 bases and J 0 bases, with 22 bases left between them. The length of the CDR3 is 17 residues. DNA for the CDR3: TGTGCCACCCAGCGGACGGCAGGGAGGGATAGCAATCAGCCCCAGCATTTT. It yields the protein CATQRTAGRDSNQPQHF.

The chain employs TRBV2 and TRBJ1-1; 9 nucleotides match TRBD1. CDR1 SNHLY and CDR2 FYNNEI come from the germline V gene. CDR3 length equals 16 residues. V was clipped by 7 bases and J by 0 bases; unmatched bases: 9. The CDR3 DNA is TGTGCCAGCAAAAGAACAGGGGGCCGTATGAACACTGAAGCTTTCTTT. It yields the protein CASKRTGGRMNTEAFF. Full variable domain (remainder filled in from reference TRBV2 and TRBJ1-1): EPEVTQTPSHQVTQMGQEVILRCVPISNHLYFYWYRQILGQKVEFLVSFYNNEISEKSEIFDDQFSVERPDGSNFTLKIRSTKLEDSAMYFCASKRTGGRMNTEAFFGQGTRLTVV.

The V gene is TRBV30, the J gene TRBJ1-4, with D perhaps matching TRBD1 (5 bases). V was pared by 5 bases and J by 6 bases, with 10 bases between. The germline gives CDR1 GTSNPN, CDR2 SVGIG (reference sequence). The CDR3 runs 12 residues. Here the CDR3 reads CAWDSGHEKLFF. The CDR3 nucleotides are TGTGCCTGGGACAGCGGGCATGAAAAACTGTTTTTT.

The genes are TRBV5-6 and TRBJ2-3; 9 bases line up with TRBD1. The germline CDR1 and CDR2 sequences are SGHDT and YYEEEE. The V gene end was trimmed by 4 bases and the J gene end by 6 bases; junction bases not matched to a gene: 3. The CDR3 is 13 amino acids. CDR3 sequence: CASSLDRGDTQYF. In DNA, the CDR3 is TGTGCCAGCAGCCTAGACAGGGGGGATACGCAGTATTTT.

This clone was found a few times. DNA of the CDR3: TGTGCCAGCAGTTTCCGGACAGGGAACACTGAAGCTTTCTTT. The encoded protein is CASSFRTGNTEAFF. The chain combines TRBV6-1 with TRBJ1-1; 7 bases map to TRBD1. Germline-derived CDR1 and CDR2 are MNHNS and SASEGT. The CDR3 runs 14 residues. V was clipped by 5 bases and J by 1 base; unmatched bases: 4.

The genes are TRBV2 and TRBJ2-5, with D unclear. With 4 bases removed from V and 9 bases from J, the gap between germline ends came to 9 bases. Germline CDR1 is SNHLY and CDR2 is FYNNEI. The CDR3 totals 11 residues. The CDR3 reads CASSGEQAQYF. CDR3 coding DNA: TGTGCCAGCAGTGGAGAGCAAGCCCAGTACTTC.

CDR3 protein: CSVDLGVPYNEQFF. In DNA form, the CDR3 reads TGCAGCGTTGATCTGGGGGTTCCCTACAATGAGCAGTTCTTC. The V and J genes are TRBV29-1 and TRBJ2-1; D may match TRBD1 or TRBD2 (5 bases each). The CDR3 spans 14 residues. Trimming stripped 3 bases from V and 2 bases from J, with 11 bases between. Germline CDR1 reads SQVTM; CDR2 reads ANQGSEA.

The V and J genes are TRBV4-1 and TRBJ2-5; D is perhaps TRBD1 or TRBD2 (5 bases each). V lost 5 bases and J lost 3, with 22 bases in between. Germline loops: CDR1 MGHRA, CDR2 YSYEKL. The CDR3 extends over 17 amino acids. This CDR3 is CASSEPGPPGPEETQYF. CDR3 DNA sequence: TGCGCCAGCAGCGAACCGGGACCGCCAGGCCCAGAAGAGACCCAGTACTTC.